This T cell receptor (beta chain) appears in the sequencing data of a study of blood T cell repertoires in COVID-19 (dated by TCRdb to 2018 to 2020). Background for the entire study: Collaborator samples came from the United States, Italy and Spain and covered acute and convalescent phases of COVID-19. The repertoires were released in a freely available public database intended as a resource for research on the immune response to SARS-CoV-2. The dataset comprised deeply sampled blood TCRbeta repertoires from subjects exposed to, actively infected with, or recovered from COVID-19. The samples were drawn from the first 160 participants of the ongoing ImmuneRACE study and from some 1,300 subjects provided by 6 global collaborators. Nearly every sample came with metadata listing a de-identified subject ID, COVID-19 status, age in years and sex. Where available, HLA class I and class II types were obtained from metadata supplied by the sample provider rather than from assay-based typing. The material from the prospective study consisted of cDNA or gDNA derived from T cells, B-cell-depleted T cells, or PBMCs. Points the paper makes about the study in general: Clinical and demographic metadata were provided uncurated, with the amount varying by source and participant.

Participants in the prospective study were aged about 18 to 90 years, lived in approximately 26 United States geographic areas, and enrolled through a virtual design. Cohort assignment in the prospective study relied on participant-reported clinical history from a screening survey and a study questionnaire. A participant counted as exposed if, within 2 weeks of entering the study, that participant had been in contact with someone who had a PCR-confirmed or clinician-diagnosed COVID-19 case. In the prospective study, whole blood, serum and a nasopharyngeal or oropharyngeal swab were collected from each participant by mobile phlebotomists. Prospective study participants could optionally give additional blood draws and questionnaires over a roughly 2-month period. Blood samples from the prospective study were shipped frozen or at room temperature prior to DNA extraction. This clone came up a few times. The antigen it recognizes is unknown. Base qualities are missing; no much larger clone stands one base away.

V and J are truncated by 0 bases and 1 base respectively, leaving an intervening sequence of 10 bases. The germline V gene supplies CDR1 SGHRS and CDR2 YFSETQ. From cysteine to phenylalanine, the CDR3 is 15 amino acids long. The sequence is cut down to CDR3 DNA, 45 bases in frame from base 1. TCRbeta CDR3 regions were amplified from genomic DNA using the immunoSEQ Assay, a bias-controlled multiplex PCR. Per the source publication's procedure: Within the assay, amplification of reference gene primers was used to estimate how many nucleated cells each sample contained. Sequence reads were collapsed and filtered to measure the absolute abundance of every unique TCRbeta CDR3 rearrangement. For each sample, productive Simpson clonality was calculated as the square root of Simpson's diversity index over productive rearrangements. Not all clones reach the TCRdb copy of this immuneACCESS table, which keeps in-frame sequences only. Checked studies attribute under half of the gap to unresolved V genes and leave the rest unexplained. From that table come the V and J calls and clone size; the DNA was used to work out D and trimming. In all, the sample holds 150,000 or so clones, and roughly 87% of those were seen once. The ten largest clones take up approximately 3.7% of the sample.

The TCR comes from a woman aged 40 to 55 who had been exposed to COVID-19. The sample taken for sequencing was PBMCs or T cells enriched from blood (not recorded which). The rearranged segments are TRBV5-1 and TRBJ1-1; TRBD1 could be the D gene, as 6 bases match. The CDR3 here reads CASSLEGGGNTEAFF. The DNA is TGCGCCAGCAGCTTGGAAGGGGGTGGGAACACTGAAGCTTTCTTT. Outside the CDR3, residues come from the reference TRBV5-1 and TRBJ1-1 proteins, so the full variable domain is: KAGVTQTPRYLIKTRGQQVTLSCSPISGHRSVSWYQQTPGQGLQFLFEYFSETQRNKGNFPGRFSGRQFSNSRSEMNVSTLELGDSALYLCASSLEGGGNTEAFFGQGTRLTVV.